This entry describes one T cell receptor (beta chain). The CDR3 spans 12 residues. Germline V gene sequence: CDR1 SGHRS, CDR2 YFSETQ. Trimming cost V 1 base and J 6 bases, with 6 bases left between them. The record originates from a study of blood T cell repertoires in COVID-19. The data were produced by immunoSEQ multiplex PCR, yet TCRdb's version contains in-frame clones alone and is incomplete. This sample carries approximately 230,000 clones, about nine tenths of them seen once, and the ten largest clones take 2.2%. Sequencing was performed on peripheral blood. The receptor's source is a man younger than 45 who had recovered from COVID-19. The chain recombines TRBV5-1 with TRBJ2-3; weak D call: TRBD2 (5 bases). The CDR3 nucleotides are TGCGCCAGCAGCTTGCCGGGGGATACGCAGTATTTT. Amino acid sequence: CASSLPGDTQYF.